The 32 T cell receptor beta chains reported below all come from one sample, sequenced in a study of metastatic and nonmetastatic thyroid tumors. TCRdb used MiXCR to call clones anew from the PCR reads. Of under 4,000 clones in the sample, roughly a fifth were seen once. Thyroid surgery was preceded by no treatment in any patient. Input material: tumor tissue. The origin of the receptors is a female donor with papillary thyroid cancer or a benign thyroid nodule (not recorded which). Some clones in this sample may be carry-over from other donors' samples.

This clone was found a few times. The chain uses TRBV6-5 and TRBJ2-1, with 11 bases identical to TRBD1. V was clipped by 6 bases and J by 3 bases; unmatched bases: 10. Germline V lookup: CDR1 MNHEY, CDR2 SVGAGI. The CDR3 length is 17 residues. The CDR3 DNA is TGTGCCAGCAGCAAAGGGACAGGGGGATCACACTACAATGAGCAGTTCTTC. Its protein product is CASSKGTGGSHYNEQFF.

This clone was picked up one time. The chain joins TRBV20-1 to TRBJ1-1; D uncertain. Per the germline V gene, CDR1 is DFQATT and CDR2 is SNEGSKA (reference sequence). The CDR3 contains 12 residues. The V end lost 1 base, the J end lost 7 bases, and 10 bases lay between the germline ends. CDR3 amino acids: CSARGNGGEAFF. The CDR3 bases are TGCAGTGCTAGAGGGAACGGCGGTGAAGCTTTCTTT.

By sample share, this clone is medium-sized. The CDR3 reads CASSPTSGSTYEQYF. The CDR3 DNA reads TGCGCCAGCAGCCCGACTAGCGGGAGCACCTACGAGCAGTACTTC. The rearrangement uses TRBV4-1 and TRBJ2-7, with TRBD2 matching over 12 bases. CDR1 MGHRA and CDR2 YSYEKL come from the germline V gene. The ends lost 4 bases at V and 2 bases at J; junction bases unmatched: 3. The CDR3 has 15 amino acids.

This clone was counted between two and nine times. This chain connects TRBV6-5 to TRBJ1-1; D possibly corresponds to TRBD1 (5 bases). Looked up from germline, CDR1 is MNHEY and CDR2 is SVGAGI. The V end lost 4 bases, the J end lost 4 bases, and 13 bases lay between the germline ends. This CDR3 is built from 14 residues. The DNA for the CDR3 is TGTGCCAGCAGTTCGGGACCCATGGTCACTGAAGCTTTCTTT. Translation gives CASSSGPMVTEAFF.

The chain links TRBV11-1 to TRBJ2-1; TRBD1 matches at 7 bases. Germline CDR1 reads SGHAT; CDR2 reads FQDESV (reference sequence). V gave up 2 bases and J gave up 7 bases; unmatched junction bases: 11. The CDR3 covers 16 residues. The CDR3 bases are TGTGCCAGCAGCTTAACTTCGGCGCAGGGGGTAAATGAGCAGTTCTTC. Translating it yields CASSLTSAQGVNEQFF.

There are many counts of this clone. CDR3 protein: CASSLGSSTDTQYF. CDR3 bases: TGTGCCAGCAGCTTAGGCTCTAGCACAGATACGCAGTATTTT. The chain recombines TRBV5-5 with TRBJ2-3; D is uncertain. Trimming took 2 bases from V and 0 from J, leaving 7 bases between them. CDR3 size: 14 residues. Germline V gives CDR1 SGHKS, CDR2 YYEKEE (reference sequence). Full variable domain (remainder filled in from reference TRBV5-5 and TRBJ2-3): DAGVTQSPTHLIKTRGQQVTLRCSPISGHKSVSWYQQVLGQGPQFIFQYYEKEERGRGNFPDRFSARQFPNYSSELNVNALLLGDSALYLCASSLGSSTDTQYFGPGTRLTVL.

This clone counts as medium-sized. The chain is built from TRBV30 and TRBJ1-6; D not certain. Trimming shortened V by 4 bases and J by 7 bases, and 11 bases separated the two germline ends. Germline-derived CDR1 and CDR2 are GTSNPN and SVGIG (reference sequence). CDR3 length: 13 residues. CDR3 nucleotides: TGTGCCTGGAACGGAGGGAGGAATTCACCCCTCCACTTT. Translation gives CAWNGGRNSPLHF.

This clone is termed medium-sized. This sequence joins TRBV3-1 and TRBJ1-1, with D possibly being TRBD1 (6 bases). Trimming left V 0 bases short and J 14 bases short, with 13 bases between. This CDR3 spans 12 amino acids. In germline, CDR1 is LGHDT, CDR2 YNNKEL (reference sequence). The CDR3 region is CASSQEGGGPFF. Written as DNA, the CDR3 is TGTGCCAGCAGCCAAGAAGGGGGGGGCCCGTTCTTT.

By proportion, this clone is medium-sized. V usage is TRBV12-3 or TRBV12-4 and J usage is TRBJ2-1; TRBD1 aligns across 9 bases. The CDR3 runs 14 residues. V lost 7 bases to trimming and J lost 9 bases; unmatched junction nucleotides: 10. CDR3 loop: CASTLRGQGSEQFF. DNA for the CDR3: TGTGCCAGCACCCTAAGAGGACAGGGGAGTGAGCAGTTCTTC.

The chain couples TRBV12-3 or TRBV12-4 to TRBJ2-3; a possible D gene is TRBD1 (6 bases). The V gene lost 4 bases and the J gene lost 2 bases, with 19 bases spanning the gap. The CDR3 is 17 amino acids. This CDR3 is CASSSPGTLRSTDTQYF. The CDR3 DNA reads as TGTGCCAGCAGTTCTCCGGGGACACTTCGATCCACAGATACGCAGTATTTT.

The V gene is TRBV6-1, the J gene TRBJ2-7; D gene ambiguous. Germline CDR1 reads MNHNS; CDR2 reads SASEGT. This CDR3 has 13 residues. Trimming left V 3 bases short and J 2 bases short, with 8 bases between. CDR3 in DNA: TGTGCCAGCAGTGATGGTGGTGCCTACGAGCAGTACTTC. It translates to CASSDGGAYEQYF.

This clone is judged medium-sized. A read error is possible here, since a much larger clone lies one base away. The sample has other DNA sequences that encode this CDR3 too. The chain joins TRBV27 to TRBJ1-2, with 7 nucleotides matching TRBD1. Unmatched junction bases numbered 11, after V lost 8 bases and J lost 5 bases. This CDR3 has 14 amino acids. Germline lookup yields CDR1 MNHEY and CDR2 SMNVEV (reference sequence). CDR3 sequence reads: CASRQRQGFYGYTF. CDR3 nucleotides: TGTGCCAGCCGGCAACGACAGGGATTTTATGGCTACACCTTC.

This sequence joins TRBV27 and TRBJ2-7, with 8 nucleotides matching TRBD1. V was clipped by 3 bases and J by 3 bases; unmatched bases: 4. There are 14 residues in the CDR3. Germline-derived CDR1 and CDR2 are MNHEY and SMNVEV (reference sequence). The CDR3 reads CASSFWGQVYEQYF. For the CDR3, the DNA is TGTGCCAGCAGTTTTTGGGGACAGGTCTACGAGCAGTACTTC.

The V call is TRBV9, the J call TRBJ2-3, with 7 bases aligning to TRBD1. CDR1 is SGDLS and CDR2 is YYNGEE in the germline V gene. The CDR3 runs to 14 residues. The trim removed 2 bases at V and 3 bases at J, leaving 3 bases unmatched. The CDR3 DNA reads as TGTGCCAGCAGCGTGAGACAGGGAACAGATACGCAGTATTTT. Translated, it gives CASSVRQGTDTQYF.

This clone was found a few times. The chain uses TRBV6-6 and TRBJ1-6, with unresolved D. Trimming removed 2 bases at V and 0 bases at J, with 2 bases between. The germline V gene has CDR1 MNHNY and CDR2 SVGAGI (reference sequence). This CDR3 spans 14 amino acids. The CDR3 DNA sequence: TGTGCCAGCAGTTACAGCTCCTATAATTCACCCCTCCACTTT. This gives the protein CASSYSSYNSPLHF.

In this sample, this clone is medium-sized. The chain joins TRBV7-3 to TRBJ2-5; D uncertain. The CDR3 covers 11 residues. V lost 4 bases to trimming and J lost 1 base, with 1 base between them. Germline lookup yields CDR1 SGHTA and CDR2 FQGTGA. The CDR3, as DNA: TGTGCCAGCAGCTCCCAAGAGACCCAGTACTTC. Translation gives CASSSQETQYF.

Points on this clone: A clone one base away is much larger, so this may be a read error. The rearrangement links TRBV24-1 to TRBJ2-7, with TRBD1 matching over 7 bases. The V segment lost 6 bases and the J segment 6 bases; nucleotides outside the gene matches: 10. Germline CDR1 and CDR2: KGHDR and SFDVKD. The CDR3 contains 14 residues. The chain's CDR3 is CATSSGTVDSEQYF. In nucleotides, the CDR3 is TGTGCCACCAGTTCCGGGACAGTGGATAGCGAGCAGTACTTC.

The chain couples TRBV12-3 or TRBV12-4 to TRBJ2-5, with D unclear. Trimming took off 2 bases at V and 10 bases at J, with 11 bases between the two ends. The CDR3 is 12 residues long. The CDR3 DNA reads TGTGCCAGCAGTTTAAAACCTGGGGACCAGTACTTC. This codes for CASSLKPGDQYF.

This clone is labeled large. The V call is TRBV6-1, the J call TRBJ2-1; TRBD1 agrees at 7 bases. Trimming cost V 5 bases and J 2 bases; bases outside gene matches: 6. The CDR3 totals 15 residues. CDR1 and CDR2 from the germline V gene are MNHNS and SASEGT. The CDR3 DNA follows: TGTGCCAGCAGTATAGGGGGCCCACCCTACAATGAGCAGTTCTTC. This sequence encodes CASSIGGPPYNEQFF.

The chain carries TRBV28 and TRBJ2-1, with 9 nucleotides matching TRBD1. Per germline, CDR1 MDHEN and CDR2 SYDVKM. The CDR3 loop spans 14 amino acids. After removal of 9 bases from V and 10 bases from J, the junction contained 13 bases not matched to a gene. The CDR3 reads CASTPGTGWGEQFF. Here the CDR3 DNA reads TGTGCCAGTACCCCCGGGACAGGGTGGGGAGAGCAGTTCTTC.

This clone was seen a few times. The gene calls are TRBV6-1 and TRBJ2-7; D not certain. This CDR3 contains 12 residues. Germline V gene data show CDR1 as MNHNS and CDR2 as SASEGT. V lost 6 bases and J lost 5, with 11 bases in between. As DNA, the CDR3 is TGTGCCAGCAGGGAGTACAGCCACGAGCAGTACTTC. Encoded protein: CASREYSHEQYF.

The CDR3 is CASSPEPGPPYEQYF. The CDR3 coding sequence is TGTGCCAGCAGTCCCGAGCCAGGGCCGCCCTACGAGCAGTACTTC. The chain links TRBV28 to TRBJ2-7; the D gene is possibly TRBD1 (5 bases). Trimming stripped 5 bases from V and 2 bases from J, with 16 bases between. The germline V gene encodes CDR1 MDHEN and CDR2 SYDVKM. The CDR3 sequence is 15 residues long.

This clone was observed a handful of times. The V and J genes are TRBV6-1 and TRBJ2-7, with D unresolved. CDR3 length equals 12 residues. V lost 7 bases, J lost 4 bases, and 11 bases lay in between. In germline, CDR1 is MNHNS, CDR2 SASEGT. The CDR3 here is CASTEGVYEQYF. CDR3 nucleotides: TGTGCCAGCACCGAAGGTGTTTACGAGCAGTACTTC.

By share, this clone counts as medium-sized. The rearrangement uses TRBV11-2 and TRBJ1-5; D is unresolved. V dropped 2 bases and J dropped 7 bases, with 9 bases sitting between them. From germline, CDR1 is SGHAT and CDR2 FQNNGV. The CDR3 loop spans 13 amino acids. The CDR3 region has the DNA TGTGCCAGCAGCTTAAATCTCGGGCAGCCCCAGCATTTT. Protein: CASSLNLGQPQHF.

This clone was counted many times. V is TRBV5-6 and J is TRBJ2-3, with 8 bases lining up with TRBD2. Trimming at V came to 1 base and at J to 8 bases, leaving 12 bases not matched to a gene. Germline CDR1 is SGHDT and CDR2 is YYEEEE. This CDR3 is 16 amino acids long. The DNA for the CDR3 is TGTGCCAGCAGCTTGAATGTCGGGCTAGCGGGTTTTACGCAGTATTTT. Its protein is CASSLNVGLAGFTQYF.

This clone came up a few times. The V call is TRBV6-2 or TRBV6-3, the J call TRBJ1-2, with a weak D call TRBD1 (5 bases). Germline V gives CDR1 MNHEY, CDR2 SVGEGT. V gave up 2 bases and J gave up 4 bases, with 5 bases separating them. CDR3 size: 12 residues. The CDR3 DNA is TGTGCCAGCAGTTACGGGGGCTATGGCTACACCTTC. This gives the protein CASSYGGYGYTF.

This clone was detected only a few times. The rearrangement links TRBV19 to TRBJ1-2; 7 bases fit TRBD1. CDR3 length: 15 residues. CDR1 and CDR2 from the germline V gene are LNHDA and SQIVND (reference sequence). V lost 7 bases to trimming and J lost 4 bases; unmatched junction nucleotides: 12. The CDR3 loop reads CASTKTGWSVYGYTF. For the CDR3, the DNA is TGTGCCAGTACCAAGACAGGGTGGTCTGTCTATGGCTACACCTTC.

V usage is TRBV4-2 and J usage is TRBJ2-7; D is perhaps TRBD2 (6 bases). Germline CDR1 LGHNA, CDR2 YNFKEQ. This CDR3 comprises 15 residues. V dropped 0 bases and J dropped 5 bases, with 14 bases sitting between them. CDR3 coding DNA: TGTGCCAGCAGCCAAGAGGGGACGGGAGCTGACGAGCAGTACTTC. Protein: CASSQEGTGADEQYF.

This clone was seen a few times. The chain joins TRBV10-3 to TRBJ2-2, with D possibly matching TRBD1 (6 bases). With 0 bases removed from V and 1 base from J, the gap between germline ends came to 9 bases. In germline, CDR1 is ENHRY, CDR2 SYGVKD. This CDR3 has 16 amino acids. CDR3 DNA: TGTGCCATCAGTGAGTCTCCAGGGGTGAACACCGGGGAGCTGTTTTTT. Protein: CAISESPGVNTGELFF.

This clone was detected many times. The chain is built from TRBV5-1 and TRBJ2-4, with D perhaps given as TRBD1 or TRBD2 (6 bases each). This CDR3 comprises 16 residues. Germline values: CDR1 SGHRS, CDR2 YFSETQ. V dropped 6 bases and J dropped 4 bases, with 20 bases sitting between them. CDR3 DNA: TGCGCCAGCAACCCTGCCCCGGGGGCCCATAAAAACATTCAGTACTTC. Translating gives CASNPAPGAHKNIQYF.

A few counts support this clone. The rearrangement joins TRBV12-3 or TRBV12-4 to TRBJ2-7; D might be TRBD1 (6 bases). CDR3 length: 17 amino acids. Trimming cost V 4 bases and J 0 bases, with 19 bases left between them. CDR3 amino acids: CASSSVYREGSSYEQYF. CDR3 bases: TGTGCCAGCAGTTCGGTGTACAGGGAAGGGAGCTCCTACGAGCAGTACTTC.

This clone was detected a few times. This sequence joins TRBV12-3 or TRBV12-4 and TRBJ2-1; no definite D call. V was cut by 6 bases and J by 8 bases, with 11 bases left in between. This CDR3 comprises 12 residues. This CDR3 is CASSLGIDEQFF. The CDR3 DNA is TGTGCCAGCAGCCTAGGGATTGATGAGCAGTTCTTC.